The TCR beta chain under discussion was sequenced for a study of T-cell reconstitution after alpha-beta-depleted transplantation in children. Study-level points and caveats: Surviving recipient T cells and thymic progenitors accounted for the high day-60 TCRbeta diversity observed in some patients. Expanded graft clones, several hundred of them, were reportedly the source of alpha-beta T cells about two months after transplant. Most T-cell counts and diversity one year after the transplant came from T cells that were newly produced.

To note about this clonotype: The antigen is unknown.

As it was prepared, the TCRbeta library received unique molecular identifiers. TCRdb used MiXCR to reprocess the PCR reads, holding one entry per CDR3 protein. The sample includes hundreds of thousands of distinct CDR3 sequences, about 17% of them seen just once. The source is a boy younger than two who had a stem cell transplant for Wiskott-Aldrich syndrome, so the T cells may come from the graft donor. The starting material was PBMCs, mostly from graft donor cells, obtained 360 days after TCRalphabeta/CD19-depleted stem cell transplant.

The chain's CDR3 is CASSTTGLAGGPHTGELFF. CDR3 DNA: TGCGCCAGCAGCACTACCGGACTAGCGGGAGGGCCGCACACCGGGGAGCTGTTTTTT. V is TRBV5-1 and J is TRBJ2-2; 15 nucleotides match TRBD2. Germline V lookup: CDR1 SGHRS, CDR2 YFSETQ. The CDR3 is 19 amino acids. V lost 4 bases, J lost 3 bases, and 10 bases stayed unmatched. Filled out from reference TRBV5-1 and TRBJ2-2, the complete variable domain reads KAGVTQTPRYLIKTRGQQVTLSCSPISGHRSVSWYQQTPGQGLQFLFEYFSETQRNKGNFPGRFSGRQFSNSRSEMNVSTLELGDSALYLCASSTTGLAGGPHTGELFFGEGSRLTVL.